This T cell receptor (beta chain) was observed in a study of blood T cell repertoires in COVID-19. Trimming at V came to 3 bases and at J to 6 bases, leaving 7 bases not matched to a gene. The CDR3 extends over 16 amino acids. CDR1 and CDR2 (germline): SGHNT, YYREEE (reference sequence). TCRdb's table, derived via immunoSEQ multiplex PCR, lists solely in-frame clones and lacks some. Of tens of thousands of clones detected, more than 75% appear once; the ten largest clones hold roughly 6.9%. Source material: peripheral blood. This chain connects TRBV5-4 to TRBJ2-3; the match to TRBD2 covers 13 bases. The receptor was derived from a man between 60 and 70 years old with acute or convalescent COVID-19. CDR3 amino acids: CASSSSLAGGPDTQYF. CDR3 coding DNA: TGTGCCAGCAGCTCCTCACTAGCGGGGGGGCCGGATACGCAGTATTTT.